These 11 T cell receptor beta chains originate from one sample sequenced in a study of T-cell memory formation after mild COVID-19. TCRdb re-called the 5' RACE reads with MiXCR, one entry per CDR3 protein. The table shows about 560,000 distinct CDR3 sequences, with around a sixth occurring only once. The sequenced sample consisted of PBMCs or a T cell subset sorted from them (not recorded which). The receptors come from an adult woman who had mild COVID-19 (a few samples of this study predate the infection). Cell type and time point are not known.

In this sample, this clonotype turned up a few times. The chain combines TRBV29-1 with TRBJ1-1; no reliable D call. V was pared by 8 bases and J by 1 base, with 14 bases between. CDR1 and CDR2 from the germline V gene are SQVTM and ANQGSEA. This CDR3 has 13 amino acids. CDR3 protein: CSISQGSNTEAFF. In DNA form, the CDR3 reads TGCAGCATCTCCCAAGGATCGAACACTGAAGCTTTCTTT.

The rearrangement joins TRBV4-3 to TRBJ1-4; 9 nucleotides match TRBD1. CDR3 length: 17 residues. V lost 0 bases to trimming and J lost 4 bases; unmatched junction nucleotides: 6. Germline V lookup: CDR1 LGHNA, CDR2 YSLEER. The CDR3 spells CASSQDFKTGGNEKLFF. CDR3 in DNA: TGCGCCAGCAGCCAAGACTTCAAGACAGGGGGTAATGAAAAACTGTTTTTT.

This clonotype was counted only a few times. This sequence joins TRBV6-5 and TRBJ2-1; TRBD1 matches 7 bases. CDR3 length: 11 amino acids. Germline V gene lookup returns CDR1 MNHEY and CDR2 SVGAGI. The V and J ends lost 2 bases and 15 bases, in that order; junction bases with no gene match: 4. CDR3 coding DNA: TGTGCCAGCAGTTACGACAGGGTGGCGTTCTTC. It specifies CASSYDRVAFF.

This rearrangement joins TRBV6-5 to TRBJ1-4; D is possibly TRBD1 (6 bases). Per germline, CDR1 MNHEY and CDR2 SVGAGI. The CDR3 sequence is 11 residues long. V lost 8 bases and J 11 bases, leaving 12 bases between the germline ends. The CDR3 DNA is TGTGCCAGCTCACAGGGCGGTAAACTGTTTTTT. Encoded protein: CASSQGGKLFF.

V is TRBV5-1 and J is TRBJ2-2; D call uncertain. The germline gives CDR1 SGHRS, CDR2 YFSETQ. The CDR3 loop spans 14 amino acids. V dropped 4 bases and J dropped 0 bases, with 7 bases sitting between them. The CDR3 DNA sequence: TGCGCCAGCAGCGCCGACCCGAACACCGGGGAGCTGTTTTTT. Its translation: CASSADPNTGELFF.

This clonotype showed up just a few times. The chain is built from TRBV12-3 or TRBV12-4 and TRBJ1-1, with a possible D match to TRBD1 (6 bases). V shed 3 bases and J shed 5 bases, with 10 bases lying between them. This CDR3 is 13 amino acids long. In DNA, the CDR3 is TGTGCCAGCAGTTTTGCAGGGGTTACTGAAGCTTTCTTT. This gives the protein CASSFAGVTEAFF.

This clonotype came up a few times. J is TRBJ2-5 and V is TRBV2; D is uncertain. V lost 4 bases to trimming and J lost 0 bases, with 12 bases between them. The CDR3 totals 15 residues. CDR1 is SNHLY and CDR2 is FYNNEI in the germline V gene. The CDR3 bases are TGTGCCAGCAGTGTGGACGGCGGATACCAAGAGACCCAGTACTTC. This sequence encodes CASSVDGGYQETQYF. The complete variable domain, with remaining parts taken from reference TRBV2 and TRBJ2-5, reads EPEVTQTPSHQVTQMGQEVILRCVPISNHLYFYWYRQILGQKVEFLVSFYNNEISEKSEIFDDQFSVERPDGSNFTLKIRSTKLEDSAMYFCASSVDGGYQETQYFGPGTRLLVL.

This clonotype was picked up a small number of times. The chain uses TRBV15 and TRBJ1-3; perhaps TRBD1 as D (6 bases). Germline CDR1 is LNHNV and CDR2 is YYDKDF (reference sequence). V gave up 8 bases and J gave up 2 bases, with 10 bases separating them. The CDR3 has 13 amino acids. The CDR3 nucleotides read TGTGCCACCGGGGGGGCACCTGGAAACACCATATATTTT. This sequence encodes CATGGAPGNTIYF.

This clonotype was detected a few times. The CDR3, as DNA: TGTGCCATCAGCGGACAGGGAGGGAACACTGAAGCTTTCTTT. It is translated as CAISGQGGNTEAFF. V gene TRBV10-3 combines with J gene TRBJ1-1, with 8 nucleotides matching TRBD1. V lost 6 bases and J lost 1; bases outside the gene matches: 4. The CDR3 loop spans 14 amino acids. Germline values: CDR1 ENHRY, CDR2 SYGVKD.

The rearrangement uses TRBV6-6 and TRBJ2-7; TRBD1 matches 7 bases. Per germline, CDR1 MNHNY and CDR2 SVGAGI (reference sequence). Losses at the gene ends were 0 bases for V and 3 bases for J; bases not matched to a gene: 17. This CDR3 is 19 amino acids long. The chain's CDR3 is CASSYSPEHFRDSDYEQYF. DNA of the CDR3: TGTGCCAGCAGTTACTCACCTGAACACTTCCGGGACAGTGACTACGAGCAGTACTTC.

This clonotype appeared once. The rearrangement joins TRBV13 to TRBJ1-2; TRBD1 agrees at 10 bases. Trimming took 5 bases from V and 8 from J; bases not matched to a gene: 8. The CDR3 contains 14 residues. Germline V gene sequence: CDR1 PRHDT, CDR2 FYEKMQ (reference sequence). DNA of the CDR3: TGTGCCAGCAGCGCCCGGGACAGGGGCGCCGGCTACACCTTC. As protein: CASSARDRGAGYTF.